This T cell receptor (beta chain) is drawn from a study of CD8+ T cells in alopecia areata (dated by TCRdb to 2016 to 2019). Background on the whole study: Treated patients were enrolled in an open-label pilot trial of oral tofacitinib, 5 to 10 mg twice daily, for moderate-to-severe alopecia areata. immunoSEQ multiplex PCR using 35 Vbeta forward primers and 13 Jbeta reverse primers was used to amplify TCRbeta CDR3 regions. The study used high-throughput TCRbeta sequencing to examine T cell clonal expansion in alopecia areata, in both the C3H/HeJ mouse model and human patients. Scalp clonality was compared across normal scalp (n=4), patchy alopecia areata scalp (n=8), and alopecia totalis/universalis scalp (n=8). In humans, TCRbeta sequencing was performed on scalp tissue and on sorted CD4+ and CD8+ peripheral blood T cells from healthy controls and from patients with patchy or totalis/universalis alopecia areata. Patients stayed on tofacitinib for 6 to 18 months and then had 6 months of follow-up off drug so that delayed response and recurrence could be assessed. RNA came from the PAXgene miRNA kit for fixed scalp, the miRNeasy kit for PBMCs, and the RNeasy kit for mouse skin. Disease severity in treated patients was measured with the SALT score, which quantifies the percentage of affected scalp surface area. Tofacitinib-treated patients had biopsies at baseline and at 4 and 24 weeks of treatment, with a later scalp biopsy in several patients.

This clone has a handful of counts. Which antigen it targets is not known. No much larger clone exists at a distance of one base, and base qualities are not known. Read against the paper, the sample's time point label means: about 5 months on oral tofacitinib. The meaning of the sample's treatment or condition label: oral pan-JAK inhibitor, 5-10 mg twice daily. Lesional scalp punch biopsies and peripheral blood were obtained from alopecia areata patients. PBMCs were isolated by density centrifugation and stained for CD3, CD4 and CD8, after which CD4+ and CD8+ T cells were sorted on a FACSAria. Inclusive of the bounding cysteine and phenylalanine, the CDR3 is 15 residues long. Only the CDR3 DNA is retained, 45 bases long and in frame from the first base. V is pared back by 1 base and J by 4 bases, with 11 bases lying between the germline termini. CDR1 and CDR2, per the germline V gene (reference sequence), are LNHDA and SQIVND.

Findings and caveats that apply to the study as a whole: Compared with mice, TCR sequences shared between patients were less clear, possibly partly because of HLA diversity across the patient population. Tofacitinib significantly lowered scalp clonality and the number of expanded CD8+ clones among the top 100 scalp clones. During tofacitinib treatment, many expanded lesional clones remained in scalp and blood, and this persistence may partly explain relapse after treatment is stopped. Because the treated cohort was small and included a single nonresponder, larger studies are needed to assess links between baseline CD8+ expansion and response. Compared with normal scalp, lesional scalp, particularly in alopecia totalis/universalis, had higher clonality and more expanded CD8+ clones, which suggests antigenic drive. Unlike mouse skin, which is dominated by gammadelta T cells, normal human skin has resident alphabeta T cells that are also sequenced, and this complicates analysis of the scalp TCR repertoire.

The method behind the library was the immunoSEQ multiplex PCR assay. RNA was extracted from all samples and reverse transcribed into cDNA as template for TCR sequencing. First-strand cDNA was synthesized with SuperScript III using a 2:1 mix of oligo-dT and random hexamers. A synthetic immune receptor repertoire was used to assess amplification bias, and residual bias was removed computationally. The published analysis was carried out like this. After raw reads were preprocessed to remove errors, the CDR3 was defined following IMGT conventions as running from the conserved cysteine to phenylalanine. To get clonality, Shannon entropy was normalized by log2 of the number of productive unique TCRs and the result was subtracted from 1. Whether scalp clones were CD4 or CD8 was inferred by matching scalp TCRbeta sequences against CD4 and CD8 repertoires sorted from blood. TCRdb took this table from immuneACCESS and kept in-frame rearrangements with V and J called. Such tables lack part of the clones; where checked against another copy, unresolved V genes explain under half of the gap, and the rest is unexplained. V and J calls and clone size are as listed in that table; D and trimming were resolved from the DNA. The sample data list 200,000 or so clones, and more than 45% of these were observed just once. The top ten clones comprise about 5% of the sample.

The receptor was isolated from a human donor with alopecia areata. The chain employs TRBV19 and TRBJ1-5; 6 matching bases give a weak D call of TRBD1. The sequencing used CD4+ T cells sorted from blood, collected at week 24, from a patient treated with tofacitinib. This receptor has the CDR3 CASSIGGQGNQPQHF. The nucleotide sequence reads as follows: TGTGCCAGTAGTATAGGAGGCCAGGGGAATCAGCCCCAGCATTTT.